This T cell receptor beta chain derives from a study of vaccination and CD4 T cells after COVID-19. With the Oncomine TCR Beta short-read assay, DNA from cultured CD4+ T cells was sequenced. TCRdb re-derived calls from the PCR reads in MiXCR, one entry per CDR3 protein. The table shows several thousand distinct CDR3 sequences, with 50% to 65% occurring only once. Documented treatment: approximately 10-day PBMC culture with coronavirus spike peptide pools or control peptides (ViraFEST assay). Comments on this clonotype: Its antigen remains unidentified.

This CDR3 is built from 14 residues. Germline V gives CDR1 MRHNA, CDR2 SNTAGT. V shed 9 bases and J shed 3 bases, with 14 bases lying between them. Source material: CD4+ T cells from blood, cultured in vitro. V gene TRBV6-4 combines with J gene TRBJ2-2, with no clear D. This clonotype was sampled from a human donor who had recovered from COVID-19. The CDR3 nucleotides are TGTGCCAGTAAACTTCTACCGGACACCGGGGAGCTGTTTTTT. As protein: CASKLLPDTGELFF.